This TCR beta chain comes out of a study of T cells in localized non-small cell lung cancer. Clones were sequenced by immunoSEQ multiplex PCR, and TCRdb holds only the in-frame ones, with some missing. The sample shows 38,000 or so clones, around 86% of them seen only once. Germline-derived CDR1 and CDR2 are SGHNT and YYREEE (reference sequence). The V end lost 7 bases, the J end lost 6 bases, and 17 bases lay between the germline ends. The length of the CDR3 is 13 residues. The rearrangement uses TRBV5-4 and TRBJ2-7; D could derive from TRBD1 or TRBD2 (5 bases each). This receptor was obtained from a male donor at least 60 years old with stage II lung adenocarcinoma. Specimen: peripheral blood mononuclear cells, collected before any cancer treatment. DNA for the CDR3: TGTGCCAGCCGCAGGGCCGGGATGGGCGAGCAGTACTTC. It codes for CASRRAGMGEQYF. The complete variable domain, with remaining parts taken from reference TRBV5-4 and TRBJ2-7, reads ETGVTQSPTHLIKTRGQQVTLRCSSQSGHNTVSWYQQALGQGPQFIFQYYREEENGRGNFPPRFSGLQFPNYSSELNVNALELDDSALYLCASRRAGMGEQYFGPGTRLTVT.